The rows below give T cell receptor beta chains drawn from one sample of a study of shared T cell receptors in the human thymus. The method was immunoSEQ multiplex PCR; TCRdb's version includes in-frame clones alone and lacks a portion of them. The data show 650,000 to 950,000 clones, approximately 83% seen once. This sample also appeared in a second study, on human thymus T cells.

The sequencing input was thymocytes. These receptor sequences come from a girl in the first two years of life with a congenital heart defect. The CDR3 runs from the conserved cysteine through the conserved F or W. Fields, in order: V gene, J gene, clone size, D gene, CDR3 DNA, CDR3 protein. The D gene is left open where the match is weak. Size is omitted from some rows. Given values are once, few, many or a class for expanded clones.

v_call: TRBV25-1
j_call: TRBJ2-1
clone_size: NA
d_call: NA
cdr3_nt: TGTGCCAGCAGTGAAATTGGGTGGGACACAAATGAGCAGTTCTTC
cdr3_aa: CASSEIGWDTNEQFF

v_call: TRBV4-1
j_call: TRBJ1-6
clone_size: NA
d_call: TRBD1
cdr3_nt: TGCGCCAGCAGCCAAGACAGGGGGATTTGGCCCCTCCACTTT
cdr3_aa: CASSQDRGIWPLHF

v_call: TRBV12-5
j_call: TRBJ1-4
clone_size: once
d_call: TRBD1
cdr3_nt: TGTGCTAGTGGTCCTAACGGTAGACAGGGGGCGCGAGAAAAACTGTTTTTT
cdr3_aa: CASGPNGRQGAREKLFF

v_call: TRBV10-3
j_call: TRBJ2-1
clone_size: once
d_call: TRBD2
cdr3_nt: TGTGCCATCAGTTTAGCGGGGGGCTCCTACAATGAGCAGTTCTTC
cdr3_aa: CAISLAGGSYNEQFF

v_call: TRBV7-2
j_call: TRBJ2-1
clone_size: NA
d_call: NA
cdr3_nt: TGTGCCAGCAGCTTAAAGGCGGGGCGAGACAATGAGCAGTTCTTC
cdr3_aa: CASSLKAGRDNEQFF

v_call: TRBV5-1
j_call: TRBJ2-5
clone_size: NA
d_call: NA
cdr3_nt: TGCGCCAGCAGCTTGGGAGTTGAGGAAGAGACCCAGTACTTC
cdr3_aa: CASSLGVEEETQYF

v_call: TRBV28
j_call: TRBJ1-5
clone_size: NA
d_call: TRBD1
cdr3_nt: TGTGCCAGCAGTTTAAAATGGGACAGGGGTAGCAATCAGCCCCAGCATTTT
cdr3_aa: CASSLKWDRGSNQPQHF

v_call: TRBV30
j_call: TRBJ1-1
clone_size: NA
d_call: NA
cdr3_nt: TGTGCCTTACTATACAGGAAACTCGTACCTTCACCGATGAACACTGAAGCTTTCTTT
cdr3_aa: CALLYRKLVPSPMNTEAFF

v_call: TRBV7-9
j_call: TRBJ1-3
clone_size: NA
d_call: NA
cdr3_nt: TGTGCCAGCAGCTTACCCCGGGACACGACCTCTGGAAACACCATATATTTT
cdr3_aa: CASSLPRDTTSGNTIYF

v_call: TRBV4-3
j_call: TRBJ1-3
clone_size: NA
d_call: NA
cdr3_nt: TGCGCCAGCAGCCAAGACCTCCGCTCTGGAAACACCATATATTTT
cdr3_aa: CASSQDLRSGNTIYF

v_call: TRBV30
j_call: TRBJ2-3
clone_size: NA
d_call: NA
cdr3_nt: TGTGCCTGGAGTGGTCGCAGGGAAAACACAGATACGCAGTATTTT
cdr3_aa: CAWSGRRENTDTQYF

v_call: TRBV10-3
j_call: TRBJ2-1
clone_size: NA
d_call: TRBD2
cdr3_nt: TGTGCCATCAGGGAGCGGGGGGGCCCTTACAATGAGCAGTTCTTC
cdr3_aa: CAIRERGGPYNEQFF

v_call: TRBV11-2
j_call: TRBJ2-1
clone_size: NA
d_call: TRBD2
cdr3_nt: TGTGCCAGCAGCCCCCAATCTAGCGGGCCGACGTCGGAGCAGTTCTTC
cdr3_aa: CASSPQSSGPTSEQFF

v_call: TRBV11-1
j_call: TRBJ2-5
clone_size: NA
d_call: NA
cdr3_nt: TGTGCCAGCAGCTTAGGGGGCAGACCCCTGAGGAGAGAGACCCAGTACTTC
cdr3_aa: CASSLGGRPLRRETQYF

v_call: TRBV6-6
j_call: TRBJ1-2
clone_size: NA
d_call: NA
cdr3_nt: TGTGCCAGCAGTAAGGACACTAACTATGGCTACACCTTC
cdr3_aa: CASSKDTNYGYTF

v_call: TRBV28
j_call: TRBJ1-1
clone_size: NA
d_call: TRBD1
cdr3_nt: TGTGCCAGCAGGCCTGGGACCAGGGGGTTGGGCACTGAAGCTTTCTTT
cdr3_aa: CASRPGTRGLGTEAFF

v_call: TRBV18
j_call: TRBJ1-2
clone_size: NA
d_call: NA
cdr3_nt: TGTGCCAGCTCACCAAAAGACACTAACTATGGCTACACCTTC
cdr3_aa: CASSPKDTNYGYTF

v_call: TRBV5-4
j_call: TRBJ2-7
clone_size: NA
d_call: NA
cdr3_nt: TGTGCCAGCAGTAAGCGCGACGGATCCTCCTACGAGCATTACTTC
cdr3_aa: CASSKRDGSSYEHYF

v_call: TRBV5-1
j_call: TRBJ2-5
clone_size: NA
d_call: NA
cdr3_nt: TGCGCCAGCAGCTTAGTAGAGGACAAGACGGAGACCCAGTACTTC
cdr3_aa: CASSLVEDKTETQYF

v_call: TRBV6-6
j_call: TRBJ2-7
clone_size: few
d_call: TRBD1
cdr3_nt: TGTGCCAGCAGTCCCTCGTCAATCATGGACAGGGAGCAGTACTTC
cdr3_aa: CASSPSSIMDREQYF

v_call: TRBV12-5
j_call: TRBJ2-3
clone_size: NA
d_call: NA
cdr3_nt: TGTGCTAGTGCCTACAGGGTGAGCACAGATACGCAGTATTTT
cdr3_aa: CASAYRVSTDTQYF

v_call: TRBV5-6
j_call: TRBJ2-1
clone_size: NA
d_call: TRBD2
cdr3_nt: TGTGCCAGCAGCCAAAGGGGTCTAGCGGGGGGGTATGAGCAGTTCTTC
cdr3_aa: CASSQRGLAGGYEQFF

v_call: TRBV7-2
j_call: TRBJ2-7
clone_size: NA
d_call: NA
cdr3_nt: TGTGCCAGCAGCTTTACCATTAATAAGCTCCACGAGCAGTACTTC
cdr3_aa: CASSFTINKLHEQYF

v_call: TRBV28
j_call: TRBJ1-2
clone_size: NA
d_call: NA
cdr3_nt: TGTGCCAGCACACAGGTGGGCTATGGCTACACCTTC
cdr3_aa: CASTQVGYGYTF

v_call: TRBV4-2
j_call: TRBJ1-5
clone_size: NA
d_call: TRBD1
cdr3_nt: TGTGCCAGCAGCCAAGTTCCCGGACAGGGAGTTCATAGCAATCAGCCCCAGCATTTT
cdr3_aa: CASSQVPGQGVHSNQPQHF

v_call: TRBV20-1
j_call: TRBJ2-4
clone_size: NA
d_call: TRBD1
cdr3_nt: TGCAGTGCTAGCTACAGGGGCTCTCCGTACTTC
cdr3_aa: CSASYRGSPYF

v_call: TRBV5-8
j_call: TRBJ2-7
clone_size: NA
d_call: TRBD1
cdr3_nt: TGTGCCAGCAGGACGGGACAGGGAAGGAGCTCCTACGAGCAGTACTTC
cdr3_aa: CASRTGQGRSSYEQYF

v_call: TRBV5-4
j_call: TRBJ2-2
clone_size: NA
d_call: NA
cdr3_nt: TGTGCCAGCAGCTTGGGGGGCCGGGAGCTGTTTTTT
cdr3_aa: CASSLGGRELFF

v_call: TRBV5-1
j_call: TRBJ2-1
clone_size: few
d_call: TRBD2
cdr3_nt: TGCGCCAGCGGTAGCGGGGGGGCCAGCAATGAGCAGTTCTTC
cdr3_aa: CASGSGGASNEQFF

v_call: TRBV5-6
j_call: TRBJ2-3
clone_size: once
d_call: NA
cdr3_nt: TGTGCCAGCACCCGAGGAGGGGGCGGTTCCACAGATACGCAGTATTTT
cdr3_aa: CASTRGGGGSTDTQYF

v_call: TRBV10-3
j_call: TRBJ1-2
clone_size: NA
d_call: NA
cdr3_nt: TGTGCCAGCCTTCGGGGGGAGAGCCTCGGTGGCTACACCTTC
cdr3_aa: CASLRGESLGGYTF

v_call: TRBV5-5
j_call: TRBJ2-1
clone_size: NA
d_call: TRBD2
cdr3_nt: TGTGCCAGCAGCCGCCCCTCGCGGGGGGGCCTCTACAATGAGCAGTTCTTC
cdr3_aa: CASSRPSRGGLYNEQFF

v_call: TRBV4-1
j_call: TRBJ1-4
clone_size: NA
d_call: NA
cdr3_nt: TGCGCCAGCAGCCAAGATCTTTGGGGGCTTTCGATGGAAAAACTGTTTTTT
cdr3_aa: CASSQDLWGLSMEKLFF

v_call: TRBV2
j_call: TRBJ2-7
clone_size: once
d_call: TRBD1
cdr3_nt: TGTGCCAGCAAAATCGGGACAGGGGGCACCTACGAGCAGTACTTC
cdr3_aa: CASKIGTGGTYEQYF

v_call: TRBV9
j_call: TRBJ2-5
clone_size: NA
d_call: TRBD2
cdr3_nt: TGTGCCAGCAGCTTAGAGAGAGCGGGGGGGCCTTTGGAGACCCAGTACTTC
cdr3_aa: CASSLERAGGPLETQYF

v_call: TRBV6-1
j_call: TRBJ2-3
clone_size: few
d_call: NA
cdr3_nt: TGTGCCAGCAGTGAGGAATGGCAGGGAAGGAACACAGATACGCAGTATTTT
cdr3_aa: CASSEEWQGRNTDTQYF

v_call: TRBV19
j_call: TRBJ1-3
clone_size: NA
d_call: NA
cdr3_nt: TGTGCCAGTAGTACTTTAGCGGAAACCTTGTCTGGAAACACCATATATTTT
cdr3_aa: CASSTLAETLSGNTIYF

v_call: TRBV10-3
j_call: TRBJ1-2
clone_size: once
d_call: TRBD1
cdr3_nt: TGTGCCATCAGGGGGACAGGGGAAGCTGGCTACACCTTC
cdr3_aa: CAIRGTGEAGYTF

v_call: TRBV7-9
j_call: TRBJ2-7
clone_size: NA
d_call: TRBD1
cdr3_nt: TGTGCCAGCAGCTTCATCGGGACAGCCTACGAGCAGTACTTC
cdr3_aa: CASSFIGTAYEQYF

v_call: TRBV10-3
j_call: TRBJ1-3
clone_size: NA
d_call: TRBD1
cdr3_nt: TGTGCCATCAGTGACAGGGGGAGGCGGGGAAACACCATATATTTT
cdr3_aa: CAISDRGRRGNTIYF

v_call: TRBV4-1
j_call: TRBJ1-1
clone_size: NA
d_call: TRBD1
cdr3_nt: TGCGCCAGCAGCCAGGAAACGGTCGTTCCGGGACAGCCGAACACTGAAGCTTTCTTT
cdr3_aa: CASSQETVVPGQPNTEAFF

v_call: TRBV4-3
j_call: TRBJ1-6
clone_size: NA
d_call: NA
cdr3_nt: TGCGCCAGCAGCCAAGATTTGACCTCCAGGGGCGAGGGGTCACCCCTCCACTTT
cdr3_aa: CASSQDLTSRGEGSPLHF

v_call: TRBV4-1
j_call: TRBJ2-1
clone_size: few
d_call: TRBD2
cdr3_nt: TGCGCCAGCAGCCAAGATTTACCCGGGGGGGCCTTGTCGAATGAGCAGTTCTTC
cdr3_aa: CASSQDLPGGALSNEQFF

v_call: TRBV12-5
j_call: TRBJ1-5
clone_size: once
d_call: TRBD1
cdr3_nt: TGTGCTAGTGGTTCGCCGGGACAGTTCATCCATAGCAATCAGCCCCAGCATTTT
cdr3_aa: CASGSPGQFIHSNQPQHF

v_call: TRBV11-2
j_call: TRBJ2-5
clone_size: NA
d_call: NA
cdr3_nt: TGTGCCAGCACCCACTCCCAAGAGACCCAGTACTTC
cdr3_aa: CASTHSQETQYF

v_call: TRBV28
j_call: TRBJ1-4
clone_size: NA
d_call: TRBD1
cdr3_nt: TGTGCCAGCAGTCAGGACAGGGGAGAGGAAAAACTGTTTTTT
cdr3_aa: CASSQDRGEEKLFF

v_call: TRBV19
j_call: TRBJ1-1
clone_size: NA
d_call: NA
cdr3_nt: TGTGCCAGTAGTATCTATAGAGACACTGAAGCTTTCTTT
cdr3_aa: CASSIYRDTEAFF

v_call: TRBV29-1
j_call: TRBJ2-7
clone_size: NA
d_call: NA
cdr3_nt: TGCAGCGTTGAGTTGGGCCTCGCCTACGAGCAGTACTTC
cdr3_aa: CSVELGLAYEQYF

v_call: TRBV5-4
j_call: TRBJ2-7
clone_size: NA
d_call: NA
cdr3_nt: TGTGCCAGCAGCTTAGGGTCTTCGCGGGGGCAGTACTTC
cdr3_aa: CASSLGSSRGQYF

v_call: TRBV7-8
j_call: TRBJ2-3
clone_size: once
d_call: TRBD2
cdr3_nt: TGTGCCAGCAGCTTAGAGTGGCGGGGGAGTACAGATACGCAGTATTTT
cdr3_aa: CASSLEWRGSTDTQYF

v_call: TRBV9
j_call: TRBJ2-2
clone_size: NA
d_call: TRBD2
cdr3_nt: TGTGCCAGCAGTACCTATTCGGGGGGGCCTTACACCGGGGAGCTGTTTTTT
cdr3_aa: CASSTYSGGPYTGELFF